Below are 26 T cell receptor beta chains sequenced from a single sample in a study of T cell changes during pregnancy in multiple sclerosis. Repertoires were generated with immunoSEQ multiplex PCR, while TCRdb's copy carries only in-frame clones and drops some. Counted here are 36,000 or so clones, more than 75% occurring once; the ten biggest clones make up about 0.5%. Sequencing was performed on CD4+ T cells from peripheral blood mononuclear cells, taken in the first trimester of pregnancy. The receptors were sampled from a female donor with multiple sclerosis, enrolled in a pregnancy study.

This clone has a handful of counts. The chain carries TRBV25-1 and TRBJ1-2; 9 bases align to TRBD1. Germline lookup yields CDR1 MGHDK and CDR2 SYGVNS. J was trimmed by 6 bases and V by 7 bases; bases with no gene match: 3. The CDR3 length is 12 residues. This chain's CDR3 is CASNGQGNGYTF. In DNA, the CDR3 is TGTGCCAGCAATGGACAGGGGAATGGCTACACCTTC.

The chain uses TRBV5-1 and TRBJ2-3; D might be TRBD1 (5 bases). Trimming shortened V by 1 base and J by 4 bases, and 13 bases separated the two germline ends. The CDR3 is 15 amino acids. Germline V gives CDR1 SGHRS, CDR2 YFSETQ. For the CDR3, the DNA is TGCGCCAGCAGCTTGCAGGGCAGCCGACCAGATACGCAGTATTTT. Protein sequence: CASSLQGSRPDTQYF.

This rearrangement joins TRBV6-6 to TRBJ2-1; D not certain. The CDR3 sequence is 13 residues long. Trimming shortened V by 2 bases and J by 4 bases, and 6 bases separated the two germline ends. Per germline, CDR1 MNHNY and CDR2 SVGAGI (reference sequence). The chain's CDR3 is CASSYITYNEQFF. The CDR3 nucleotides are TGTGCCAGCAGTTACATAACTTACAATGAGCAGTTCTTC.

V and J are TRBV11-2 and TRBJ1-6; 8 bases are a match to TRBD1. This CDR3 has 14 residues. V shed 6 bases, J shed 8 bases, and the junction held 6 bases outside the gene matches. The germline gives CDR1 SGHAT, CDR2 FQNNGV. The CDR3 nucleotides are TGTGCCAGCAGTCAACAGGGGGAGGATTCACCCCTCCACTTT. It yields the protein CASSQQGEDSPLHF.

V gene TRBV27 combines with J gene TRBJ1-2, with TRBD1 identical over 9 bases. V lost 3 bases, J lost 3 bases, and 8 bases stayed unmatched. There are 16 residues in the CDR3. Germline V lookup: CDR1 MNHEY, CDR2 SMNVEV (reference sequence). In nucleotides, the CDR3 is TGTGCCAGCAGTTTCACCGGGACAGGGAACCACTATGGCTACACCTTC. It specifies CASSFTGTGNHYGYTF.

V gene TRBV19 combines with J gene TRBJ1-2; D ambiguous. V lost 0 bases, J lost 7 bases, and 12 bases lay in between. The germline gives CDR1 LNHDA, CDR2 SQIVND (reference sequence). The CDR3 consists of 14 residues. The CDR3 region is CASSIDRPAGGYTF. The CDR3 DNA sequence: TGTGCCAGTAGTATAGATCGGCCGGCGGGTGGCTACACCTTC.

The chain joins TRBV5-1 to TRBJ2-2; the D gene is possibly TRBD1 (6 bases). CDR3 length: 16 amino acids. The germline CDR1 and CDR2 sequences are SGHRS and YFSETQ. Trimming left V 1 base short and J 4 bases short, with 14 bases between. This CDR3 is CASSLPPAGATGELFF. The CDR3 nucleotides are TGCGCCAGCAGCTTGCCCCCGGCAGGGGCCACCGGGGAGCTGTTTTTT.

This clone was seen just once. V is TRBV29-1 and J is TRBJ1-1; 10 bases fit TRBD1. The CDR3 sequence is 14 residues long. Trimming took 6 bases from V and 5 from J; bases not matched to a gene: 9. Germline V gives CDR1 SQVTM, CDR2 ANQGSEA. CDR3 protein: CSVGDRGEGTEAFF. In DNA form, the CDR3 reads TGCAGCGTGGGGGACAGGGGCGAGGGTACTGAAGCTTTCTTT.

The rearrangement links TRBV5-1 to TRBJ2-1; 8 bases are shared with TRBD1. The CDR3 extends over 16 amino acids. The V gene end was trimmed by 4 bases and the J gene end by 6 bases; junction bases not matched to a gene: 12. Germline values: CDR1 SGHRS, CDR2 YFSETQ. The CDR3 DNA sequence: TGCGCCAGCAGCAATCAGGGACAGGCTCCCGGCAATGAGCAGTTCTTC. Residues: CASSNQGQAPGNEQFF. Looking up the rest from reference TRBV5-1 and TRBJ2-1 gives the full variable domain: KAGVTQTPRYLIKTRGQQVTLSCSPISGHRSVSWYQQTPGQGLQFLFEYFSETQRNKGNFPGRFSGRQFSNSRSEMNVSTLELGDSALYLCASSNQGQAPGNEQFFGPGTRLTVL.

J is TRBJ1-1 and V is TRBV18; 8 bases agree with TRBD1. Germline values: CDR1 KGHSH, CDR2 LQKENI. The CDR3 consists of 17 residues. V trimming: 3 bases; J trimming: 5 bases; junction bases outside the gene matches: 14. Here the CDR3 DNA reads TGTGCCAGCTCACCGCCCCGGACAGGGCGGAAGGGAACTGAAGCTTTCTTT. Amino acids: CASSPPRTGRKGTEAFF.

This chain uses TRBV5-1 with TRBJ2-1; 7 nucleotides match TRBD1. V shed 4 bases and J 7 bases; nucleotides not matched to a gene: 11. CDR3 length equals 15 residues. Per germline, CDR1 SGHRS and CDR2 YFSETQ. The chain's CDR3 is CASSPRTGSGNEQFF. CDR3 sequence (DNA): TGCGCCAGCAGCCCCCGGACAGGATCGGGTAATGAGCAGTTCTTC.

Only one count was recorded for this clone. For the CDR3, the DNA is TGTGCCAGCAGCGCCGGACTAGCGACAGATACGCAGTATTTT. This translates into CASSAGLATDTQYF. This chain uses TRBV9 with TRBJ2-3; 9 positions match TRBD2. This CDR3 has 14 residues. The germline V gene encodes CDR1 SGDLS and CDR2 YYNGEE. Germline trimming cut 3 bases from V and 3 bases from J; bases unmatched to any gene: 2. Supplemented by reference TRBV9 and TRBJ2-3, the full variable domain reads DSGVTQTPKHLITATGQRVTLRCSPRSGDLSVYWYQQSLDQGLQFLIQYYNGEERAKGNILERFSAQQFPDLHSELNLSSLELGDSALYFCASSAGLATDTQYFGPGTRLTVL.

The V call is TRBV21-1, the J call TRBJ1-1. TRBV21-1 is shown as a pseudogene. This CDR3 is built from 14 residues. Written as DNA, the CDR3 is TGTGCCAGCAGCAAAGCGGGGGGAAACACTGAAGCTTTCTTT. This sequence encodes CASSKAGGNTEAFF.

V and J are TRBV5-1 and TRBJ2-7, with D perhaps TRBD2 (6 bases). The CDR3 has 14 residues. V lost 0 bases to trimming and J lost 6 bases, with 13 bases between them. Germline assignment: CDR1 SGHRS and CDR2 YFSETQ. CDR3 sequence: CASSLVGGLGEQYF. Written as DNA, the CDR3 is TGCGCCAGCAGCTTGGTCGGAGGGTTAGGCGAGCAGTACTTC.

This sequence joins TRBV30 and TRBJ1-3; D gene ambiguous. The CDR3 spans 14 residues. Trimming pared 4 bases from V and 0 bases from J, leaving 10 bases between. Germline loops: CDR1 GTSNPN, CDR2 SVGIG (reference sequence). The CDR3 spells CAWTSSGSGNTIYF. The CDR3 coding sequence is TGTGCCTGGACCTCTAGCGGCTCTGGAAACACCATATATTTT.

The chain links TRBV9 to TRBJ2-7; a possible D gene is TRBD1 (5 bases). Germline V CDR1 and CDR2: SGDLS, YYNGEE. V was cut by 0 bases and J by 4 bases, with 11 bases left in between. This CDR3 is built from 14 residues. In DNA, the CDR3 is TGTGCCAGCAGCGTAGATCCCAGGGCGTACGAGCAGTACTTC. Protein: CASSVDPRAYEQYF.

This sequence joins TRBV28 and TRBJ2-7, with 10 nucleotides matching TRBD1. Trimming removed 6 bases from V and 3 bases from J; junction bases left unmatched: 5. Looked up from germline, CDR1 is MDHEN and CDR2 is SYDVKM. The CDR3 runs 14 residues. CDR3: CASRPTGGDYEQYF. The DNA for the CDR3 is TGTGCCAGCAGACCGACAGGGGGCGACTACGAGCAGTACTTC.

The sample holds one count of this clone. The CDR3 sequence: CASSWRRETQYF. The CDR3 DNA reads TGTGCCAGCAGCTGGAGAAGGGAGACCCAGTACTTC. The chain joins TRBV7-2 to TRBJ2-5; unclear D gene. Per the germline V gene, CDR1 is SGHTA and CDR2 is FQGNSA. The CDR3 totals 12 residues. Trimming left V 4 bases short and J 5 bases short, with 8 bases between.

This sequence joins TRBV6-5 and TRBJ2-1; 7 positions agree with TRBD2. The CDR3 length is 16 residues. The V gene end was trimmed by 2 bases and the J gene end by 2 bases; junction bases not matched to a gene: 6. CDR1 and CDR2 (germline): MNHEY, SVGAGI. The CDR3 nucleotides are TGTGCCAGCAGTTACGAAGGCGGGAGTCCCTACAATGAGCAGTTCTTC. Its protein product is CASSYEGGSPYNEQFF.

The rearrangement joins TRBV6-6 to TRBJ1-5; D remains ambiguous. Germline CDR1 reads MNHNY; CDR2 reads SVGAGI (reference sequence). This CDR3 is built from 15 residues. Between the trimmed V and J ends, which lost 3 bases and 4 bases, there was a span of 13 bases. The CDR3 is CASSYGEAGNQPQHF. The CDR3 DNA is TGTGCCAGCAGTTATGGCGAGGCGGGAAATCAGCCCCAGCATTTT.

V is TRBV5-1 and J is TRBJ2-1; 7 positions match TRBD2. Germline-derived CDR1 and CDR2 are SGHRS and YFSETQ. CDR3 length equals 16 residues. V lost 0 bases to trimming and J lost 2 bases; unmatched junction nucleotides: 5. This chain's CDR3 is CASSLEALAAYNEQFF. The CDR3 coding sequence is TGCGCCAGCAGCTTGGAGGCGCTAGCGGCCTACAATGAGCAGTTCTTC.

The chain recombines TRBV27 with TRBJ2-5; 7 nucleotides line up with TRBD1. The end of the DNA is better explained by TRBJ2-7, so the J call may be wrong. This CDR3 is 14 amino acids long. Germline values: CDR1 MNHEY, CDR2 SMNVEV (reference sequence). CDR3 in DNA: TGTGCCAGCAGTTTGGGACAGAACAACTACGAGCAGTACTTC. Encoded protein: CASSLGQNNYEQYF.

The chain links TRBV5-1 to TRBJ2-1, with 11 bases matching TRBD2. The CDR3 totals 14 residues. Trimming cost V 4 bases and J 14 bases; bases outside gene matches: 11. CDR1 is SGHRS, CDR2 YFSETQ, per germline. The CDR3 coding sequence is TGCGCCAGCAGCATCCGGACTAGCGGGTCTTGGGAGTTCTTC. Amino acid sequence: CASSIRTSGSWEFF. The complete variable domain, with remaining parts taken from reference TRBV5-1 and TRBJ2-1, reads KAGVTQTPRYLIKTRGQQVTLSCSPISGHRSVSWYQQTPGQGLQFLFEYFSETQRNKGNFPGRFSGRQFSNSRSEMNVSTLELGDSALYLCASSIRTSGSWEFFGPGTRLTVL.

The chain has TRBV14 and TRBJ1-1; 8 bases line up with TRBD1. The V segment lost 4 bases and the J segment 4 bases; nucleotides outside the gene matches: 5. The CDR3 is 14 residues long. The germline gives CDR1 SGHDN, CDR2 FVKESK. CDR3 bases: TGTGCCAGCAGCCCCGCAGGGGGCTTCACTGAAGCTTTCTTT. It specifies CASSPAGGFTEAFF. The full variable domain, rest sourced from reference TRBV14 and TRBJ1-1, is EAGVTQFPSHSVIEKGQTVTLRCDPISGHDNLYWYRRVMGKEIKFLLHFVKESKQDESGMPNNRFLAERTGGTYSTLKVQPAELEDSGVYFCASSPAGGFTEAFFGQGTRLTVV.

The V gene is TRBV7-8, the J gene TRBJ1-5; 8 nucleotides agree with TRBD1. The germline V gene encodes CDR1 SGHVS and CDR2 FQNEAQ. V lost 3 bases, J lost 1 base, and 2 bases stayed unmatched. The CDR3 loop spans 15 amino acids. This CDR3 is CASSFGQGSNQPQHF. The DNA for the CDR3 is TGTGCCAGCAGCTTCGGACAGGGCAGCAATCAGCCCCAGCATTTT.

This chain links TRBV19 with TRBJ1-5; TRBD1 is a possible D gene (5 bases). This CDR3 has 15 amino acids. Trimming took off 1 base at V and 2 bases at J, with 9 bases between the two ends. CDR1 is LNHDA, CDR2 SQIVND, per germline (reference sequence). The CDR3 loop is CASSIGSGRNQPQHF. The CDR3 nucleotides are TGTGCCAGTAGTATAGGATCAGGGCGCAATCAGCCCCAGCATTTT.